The next 11 T cell receptor beta chains were all read from a single sample in a study of siplizumab effects on memory and regulatory T cells. For these receptors, no antigen is known. As described, mixed lymphocyte reaction cells underwent coculture at 37°C for a duration of six to seven days. TCRdb's table, derived via immunoSEQ multiplex PCR, lists solely in-frame clones and lacks some. The data show nearly 4,500 clones, with 48% seen just once and 3% to 5% held by the top ten. The sequenced sample was CFSE-low (dividing) CD4+ T cells sorted from an allogeneic mixed lymphocyte reaction. The origin of the receptors is a human donor in good health; the cells came from an allogeneic mixed lymphocyte reaction. Some clones in this sample may be carry-over from other donors' samples.

The rearrangement joins TRBV18 to TRBJ2-7; the match to TRBD2 covers 7 bases. This CDR3 comprises 12 residues. Per the germline V gene, CDR1 is KGHSH and CDR2 is LQKENI. Trimming removed 6 bases from V and 6 bases from J; junction bases left unmatched: 5. CDR3 loop: CASSQWGGEQYF. The CDR3 bases are TGTGCCAGCTCTCAATGGGGGGGCGAGCAGTACTTC.

This sequence joins TRBV19 and TRBJ2-2; D is unclear. The CDR3 runs to 15 residues. Trimming took off 3 bases at V and 1 base at J, with 9 bases between the two ends. Per germline, CDR1 LNHDA and CDR2 SQIVND (reference sequence). Written as DNA, the CDR3 is TGTGCCAGTAGTATTAACAACTTGAACACCGGGGAGCTGTTTTTT. Residues: CASSINNLNTGELFF.

The chain links TRBV19 to TRBJ2-1, with TRBD2 matching 7 bases. The CDR3 length is 14 residues. Trimming at V came to 7 bases and at J to 9 bases, leaving 12 bases not matched to a gene. In germline, CDR1 is LNHDA, CDR2 SQIVND (reference sequence). The CDR3 sequence is CASTPQGSGGEQFF. DNA for the CDR3: TGTGCCAGTACCCCGCAAGGGTCGGGGGGTGAGCAGTTCTTC.

This clone was detected only a few times. V usage is TRBV19 and J usage is TRBJ1-6; D may be TRBD1 (5 bases). Germline CDR1 and CDR2: LNHDA and SQIVND (reference sequence). The CDR3 consists of 13 residues. V gave up 8 bases and J gave up 7 bases, with 12 bases separating them. DNA of the CDR3: TGTGCCAGTGCCATCGGGGGGAATTCACCCCTCCACTTT. It yields the protein CASAIGGNSPLHF.

This clone was seen only a few times. The CDR3 DNA reads TGTGCCAGCAGTCCCCGCGTTGCCTACGAGCAGTACTTC. Amino acids: CASSPRVAYEQYF. V usage is TRBV27 and J usage is TRBJ2-7; D gene ambiguous. Trimming took off 5 bases at V and 2 bases at J, with 10 bases between the two ends. The CDR3 has 13 residues. CDR1 is MNHEY and CDR2 is SMNVEV in the germline V gene (reference sequence).

Relative to its sample, this clone is medium-sized. The CDR3 DNA reads as TGTGCCAGCAGCAAAGTGGGAGGGGAGAACACCGGGGAGCTGTTTTTT. This translates into CASSKVGGENTGELFF. The chain is built from TRBV21-1 and TRBJ2-2; TRBD2 is the table's D call, not checked against the DNA. TRBV21-1 is marked as a pseudogene. The CDR3 spans 16 residues.

The chain couples TRBV7-9 to TRBJ2-4, with 9 bases fitting TRBD2. The CDR3 has 17 residues. The V gene's germline CDR1 is SEHNR and CDR2 FQNEAQ (reference sequence). J lost 1 base, V lost 5 bases, and 9 bases had no gene match. The CDR3 sequence: CASSHRTSVVAKNIQYF. In DNA, the CDR3 is TGTGCCAGCAGCCACCGGACTAGCGTTGTCGCCAAAAACATTCAGTACTTC.

This clone is large in the sample. V is TRBV7-3 and J is TRBJ1-2; no definite D call. V lost 2 bases, J lost 3 bases, and 10 bases lay in between. This CDR3 region has 14 residues. Per the germline V gene, CDR1 is SGHTA and CDR2 is FQGTGA. The CDR3 DNA reads TGTGCCAGCAGCTTATCCACCGTTGACTATGGCTACACCTTC. Translated, it gives CASSLSTVDYGYTF.

This clone came up a few times. The chain carries TRBV7-3 and TRBJ1-2, with D possibly TRBD1 on 5 matching bases. Trimming cost V 3 bases and J 4 bases, with 6 bases left between them. Germline V gene sequence: CDR1 SGHTA, CDR2 FQGTGA. The CDR3 spans 12 residues. CDR3 sequence: CASSFDSYGYTF. The CDR3 DNA reads TGTGCCAGCAGCTTCGACAGCTATGGCTACACCTTC.

This clone is deemed medium-sized. The genes are TRBV10-3 and TRBJ1-5, with D possibly matching TRBD1 (5 bases). This CDR3 comprises 16 residues. V dropped 6 bases and J dropped 3 bases, with 18 bases sitting between them. Germline loops: CDR1 ENHRY, CDR2 SYGVKD. In DNA, the CDR3 is TGTGCCATCAGCGCAGGGAGGACGGGATCCAATCAGCCCCAGCATTTT. Encoded protein: CAISAGRTGSNQPQHF.

The chain couples TRBV9 to TRBJ2-1; 9 bases line up with TRBD2. V trimming: 4 bases; J trimming: 4 bases; junction bases outside the gene matches: 6. CDR1 is SGDLS and CDR2 is YYNGEE in the germline V gene. CDR3 length: 15 amino acids. The CDR3 reads CASSPRLAAYNEQFF. The CDR3 coding sequence is TGTGCCAGCAGCCCGCGACTAGCGGCATACAATGAGCAGTTCTTC. Full variable domain (rest looked up from reference TRBV9 and TRBJ2-1): DSGVTQTPKHLITATGQRVTLRCSPRSGDLSVYWYQQSLDQGLQFLIQYYNGEERAKGNILERFSAQQFPDLHSELNLSSLELGDSALYFCASSPRLAAYNEQFFGPGTRLTVL.